The source of this T cell receptor beta chain is a study of T cells in localized non-small cell lung cancer. V lost 1 base and J 7 bases, leaving 14 bases between the germline ends. There are 15 residues in the CDR3. The germline V gene has CDR1 SGHNT and CDR2 YENEEA. Sequenced by immunoSEQ multiplex PCR; TCRdb stores in-frame clones only, minus some. The sample consists of some 1,400 clones, 20% to 30% of them appearing once. This chain uses TRBV11-3 with TRBJ2-1, with D possibly called TRBD1 or TRBD2 (5 bases each). The origin of this receptor is a woman aged 35 to 70 with stage I squamous cell lung carcinoma. The sequencing here drew on normal lung tissue next to the tumor, taken before any cancer treatment. CDR3: CASSLVGVWGNEQFF. The CDR3 DNA is TGTGCCAGCAGCTTAGTGGGGGTCTGGGGAAATGAGCAGTTCTTC.